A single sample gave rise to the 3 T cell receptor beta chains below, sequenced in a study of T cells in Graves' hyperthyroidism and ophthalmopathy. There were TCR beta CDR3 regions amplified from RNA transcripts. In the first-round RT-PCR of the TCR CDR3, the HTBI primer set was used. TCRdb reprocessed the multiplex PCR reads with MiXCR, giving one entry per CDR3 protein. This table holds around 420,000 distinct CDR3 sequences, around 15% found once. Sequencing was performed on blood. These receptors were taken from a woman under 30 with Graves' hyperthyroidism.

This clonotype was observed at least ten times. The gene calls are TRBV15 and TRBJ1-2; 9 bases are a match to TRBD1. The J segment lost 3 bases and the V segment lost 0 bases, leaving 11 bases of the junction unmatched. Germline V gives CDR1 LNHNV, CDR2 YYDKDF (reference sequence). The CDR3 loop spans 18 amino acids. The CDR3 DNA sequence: TGTGCCACCAGCAGAGACCTCAGCGGGACAGGGAATTACTATGGCTACACCTTC. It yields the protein CATSRDLSGTGNYYGYTF.

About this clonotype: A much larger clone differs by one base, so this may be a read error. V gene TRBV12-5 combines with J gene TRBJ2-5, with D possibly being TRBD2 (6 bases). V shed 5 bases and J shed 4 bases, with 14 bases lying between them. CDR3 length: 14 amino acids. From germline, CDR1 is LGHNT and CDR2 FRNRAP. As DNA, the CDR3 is TGTGCTAGTGGTCTCGGACCAGCGGGAGAGACCCAGTACTTC. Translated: CASGLGPAGETQYF.

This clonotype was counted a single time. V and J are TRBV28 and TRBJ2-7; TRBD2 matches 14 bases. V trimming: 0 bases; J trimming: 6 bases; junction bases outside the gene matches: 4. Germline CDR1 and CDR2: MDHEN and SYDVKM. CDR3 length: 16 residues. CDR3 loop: CASSLWGLAGDSEQYF. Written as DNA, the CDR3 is TGTGCCAGCAGTTTATGGGGACTAGCGGGAGATAGCGAGCAGTACTTC.